The present entry profiles one T cell receptor (beta chain) with its context. Its antigen is not identified. Then a second PCR, running roughly 7 to 11 cycles, was carried out with a sample-barcoded 5' primer and a J-beta primer mix. Tagging of each cDNA molecule was performed by a template-switch adaptor with 12 random nucleotides. TCRdb re-derived calls from the 5' RACE reads in MiXCR, one entry per CDR3 protein. The table has 650,000 to 950,000 distinct CDR3 sequences, more than 40% seen once. The germline V gene has CDR1 MGHRA and CDR2 YSYEKL. V was clipped by 0 bases and J by 1 base, with 6 bases between them. This CDR3 has 15 residues. This record belongs to a study of blood T cells in healthy people across ages. Findings and limits, study-wide: There were more naive CD4+ cells and higher diversity in long-lived donors than in aged donors. When one million T cells were used, diversity estimates were thought to be underestimates. Measured against age, TCR beta diversity per million T cells decreased in a roughly linear manner.

The receptor comes from a man aged 55 to 70 in good health. The chain combines TRBV4-1 with TRBJ1-4; D perhaps matches TRBD1 (6 bases). The sample consisted of blood. CDR3 loop: CASSQETGTNEKLFF. CDR3 nucleotide sequence: TGCGCCAGCAGCCAAGAGACAGGAACTAATGAAAAACTGTTTTTT.